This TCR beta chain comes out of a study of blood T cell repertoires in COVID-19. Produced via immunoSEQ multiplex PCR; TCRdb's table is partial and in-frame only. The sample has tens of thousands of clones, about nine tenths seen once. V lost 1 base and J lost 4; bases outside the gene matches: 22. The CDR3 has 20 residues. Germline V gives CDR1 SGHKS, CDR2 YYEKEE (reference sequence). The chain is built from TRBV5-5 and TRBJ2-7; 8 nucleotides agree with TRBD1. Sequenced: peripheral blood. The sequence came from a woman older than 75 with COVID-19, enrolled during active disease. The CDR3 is CASSLPARTGRAVAGYEQYF. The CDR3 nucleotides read TGTGCCAGCAGCTTGCCCGCCAGGACAGGGCGCGCAGTCGCGGGATACGAGCAGTACTTC.